Each of the 7 T cell receptor beta chains below was sequenced from the same sample in a study of T cell responses to AZD1222 COVID-19 vaccine. Produced via immunoSEQ multiplex PCR; TCRdb's table is partial and in-frame only. The sample has around 150,000 clones; around four fifths are singletons. The material was peripheral blood, obtained on day 0 of AZD1222 vaccination. These receptors all come from an adult in good health.

V usage is TRBV7-3 and J usage is TRBJ2-2; D possibly corresponds to TRBD2 (6 bases). The CDR3 runs to 16 residues. V was pared by 5 bases and J by 0 bases, with 13 bases between. The germline gives CDR1 SGHTA, CDR2 FQGTGA. CDR3 loop: CASSEGGASNTGELFF. CDR3 coding DNA: TGTGCCAGCAGCGAGGGAGGAGCTTCGAACACCGGGGAGCTGTTTTTT. Combining the CDR3 with reference TRBV7-3 and TRBJ2-2 gives the whole variable domain GAGVSQTPSNKVTEKGKYVELRCDPISGHTALYWYRQSLGQGPEFLIYFQGTGAADDSGLPNDRFFAVRPEGSVSTLKIQRTERGDSAVYLCASSEGGASNTGELFFGEGSRLTVL.

V is TRBV18 and J is TRBJ2-5; 10 nucleotides match TRBD2. The CDR3 consists of 14 residues. Germline loops: CDR1 KGHSH, CDR2 LQKENI. V lost 4 bases and J lost 3; bases outside the gene matches: 2. This CDR3 is CASSRTSGKETQYF. CDR3 nucleotides: TGTGCCAGCTCACGGACTAGCGGTAAAGAGACCCAGTACTTC.

This clone has a handful of counts. CDR3 region: CASSYFMDGGRTEAFF. The CDR3 bases are TGTGCCAGCAGTTATTTTATGGATGGGGGGCGGACTGAAGCTTTCTTT. The chain combines TRBV6-5 with TRBJ1-1; perhaps TRBD1 as D (6 bases). Germline-derived CDR1 and CDR2 are MNHEY and SVGAGI. The CDR3 consists of 16 residues. Trimming cost V 3 bases and J 5 bases, with 19 bases left between them.

This chain joins TRBV3-1 (or the pseudogene TRBV3-2) and TRBJ2-3; D assignment may be TRBD1 or TRBD2 (6 bases each). The CDR3 loop spans 16 amino acids. V was shortened by 0 bases and J by 2 bases, with 12 bases between the two germline ends. Germline CDR1 and CDR2: LGHDT and YNNKEL (reference sequence). CDR3 in amino acids: CASSQDFGGFTDTQYF. The CDR3 nucleotides read TGTGCCAGCAGCCAAGATTTCGGGGGCTTCACAGATACGCAGTATTTT.

This clone was counted once. The chain employs TRBV5-1 and TRBJ1-2; D gene unclear. The CDR3 has 13 amino acids. Looked up from germline, CDR1 is SGHRS and CDR2 is YFSETQ. V gave up 0 bases and J gave up 0 bases, with 3 bases separating them. The CDR3 DNA is TGCGCCAGCAGCTTGGACACTAACTATGGCTACACCTTC. This translates into CASSLDTNYGYTF.

The CDR3 is CASSLGDFFTDTQYF. The CDR3 DNA follows: TGCGCCAGCAGCTTGGGGGACTTCTTTACAGATACGCAGTATTTT. This chain connects TRBV5-1 to TRBJ2-3; possible D gene TRBD2, 6 bases. The CDR3 sequence is 15 residues long. From germline, CDR1 is SGHRS and CDR2 YFSETQ. V was cut by 0 bases and J by 3 bases, with 11 bases left in between.

The chain recombines TRBV6-6 with TRBJ1-2; D not resolved. The CDR3 is 13 amino acids. Germline lookup yields CDR1 MNHNY and CDR2 SVGAGI (reference sequence). Trimming cost V 6 bases and J 7 bases, with 15 bases left between them. The CDR3 loop reads CASRAPEDRGYTF. The CDR3 DNA follows: TGTGCCAGCAGAGCACCGGAAGATCGTGGCTACACCTTC.